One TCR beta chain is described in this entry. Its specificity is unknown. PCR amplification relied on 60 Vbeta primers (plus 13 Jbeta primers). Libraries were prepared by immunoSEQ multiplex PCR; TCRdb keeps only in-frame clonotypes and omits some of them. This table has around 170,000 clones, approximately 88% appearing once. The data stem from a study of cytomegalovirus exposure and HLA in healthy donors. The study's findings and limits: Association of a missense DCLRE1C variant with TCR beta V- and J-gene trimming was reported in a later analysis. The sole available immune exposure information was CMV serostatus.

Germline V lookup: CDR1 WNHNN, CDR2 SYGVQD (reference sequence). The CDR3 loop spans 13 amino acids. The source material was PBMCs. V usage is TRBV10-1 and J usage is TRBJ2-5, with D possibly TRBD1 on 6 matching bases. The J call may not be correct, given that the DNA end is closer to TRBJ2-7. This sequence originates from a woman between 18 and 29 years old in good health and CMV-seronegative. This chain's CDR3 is CASSDNRVGEQYF. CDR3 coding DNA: TGCGCCAGCAGTGACAACAGGGTTGGCGAGCAGTACTTC.